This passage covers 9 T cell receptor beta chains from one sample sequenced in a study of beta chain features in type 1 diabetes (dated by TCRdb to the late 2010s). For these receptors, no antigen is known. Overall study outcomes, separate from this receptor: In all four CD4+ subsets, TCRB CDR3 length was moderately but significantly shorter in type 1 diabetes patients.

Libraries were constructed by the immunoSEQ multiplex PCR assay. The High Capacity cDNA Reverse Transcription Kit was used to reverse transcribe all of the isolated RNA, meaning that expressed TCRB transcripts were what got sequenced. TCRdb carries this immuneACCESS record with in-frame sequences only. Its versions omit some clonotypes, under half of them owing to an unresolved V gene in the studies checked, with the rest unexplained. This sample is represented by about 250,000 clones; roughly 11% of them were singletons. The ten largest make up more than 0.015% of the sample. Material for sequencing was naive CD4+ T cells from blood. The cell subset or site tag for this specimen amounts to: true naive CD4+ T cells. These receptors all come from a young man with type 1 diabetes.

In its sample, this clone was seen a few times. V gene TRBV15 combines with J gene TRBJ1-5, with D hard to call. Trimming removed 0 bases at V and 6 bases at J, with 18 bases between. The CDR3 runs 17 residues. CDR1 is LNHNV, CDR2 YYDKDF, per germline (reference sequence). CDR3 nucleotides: TGTGCCACCAGCAGAGACTATTGGAGAGGACGGGGTCAGCCCCAGCATTTT. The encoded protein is CATSRDYWRGRGQPQHF.

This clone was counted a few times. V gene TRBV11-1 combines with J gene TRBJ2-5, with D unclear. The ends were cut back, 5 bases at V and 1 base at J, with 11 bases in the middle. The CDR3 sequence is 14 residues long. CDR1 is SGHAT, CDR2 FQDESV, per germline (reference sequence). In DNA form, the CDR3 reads TGTGCCAGCAGCCCCAGTTTGCTCCAAGAGACCCAGTACTTC. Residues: CASSPSLLQETQYF.

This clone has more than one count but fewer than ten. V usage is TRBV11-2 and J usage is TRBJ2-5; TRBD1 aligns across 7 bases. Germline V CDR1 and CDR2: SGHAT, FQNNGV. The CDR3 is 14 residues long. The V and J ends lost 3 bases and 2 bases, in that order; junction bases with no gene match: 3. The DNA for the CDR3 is TGTGCCAGCAGCTTTGGGACAGCTCAAGAGACCCAGTACTTC. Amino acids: CASSFGTAQETQYF.

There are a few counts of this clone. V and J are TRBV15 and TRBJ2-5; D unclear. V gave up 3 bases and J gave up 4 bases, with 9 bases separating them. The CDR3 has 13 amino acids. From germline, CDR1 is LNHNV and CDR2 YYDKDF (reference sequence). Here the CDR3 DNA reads TGTGCCACCAGCAGGGCGGCACGAGAGACCCAGTACTTC. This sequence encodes CATSRAARETQYF.

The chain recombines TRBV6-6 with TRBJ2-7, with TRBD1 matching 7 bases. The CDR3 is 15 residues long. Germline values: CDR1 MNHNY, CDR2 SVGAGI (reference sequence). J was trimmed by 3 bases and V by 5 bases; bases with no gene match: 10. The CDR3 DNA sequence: TGTGCCAGCAGTCGTCGACAGGGACAAAACTACGAGCAGTACTTC. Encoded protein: CASSRRQGQNYEQYF.

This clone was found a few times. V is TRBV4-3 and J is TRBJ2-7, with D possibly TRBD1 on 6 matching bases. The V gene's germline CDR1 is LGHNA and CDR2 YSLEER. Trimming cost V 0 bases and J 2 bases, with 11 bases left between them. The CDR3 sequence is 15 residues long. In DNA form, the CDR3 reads TGCGCCAGCAGCCAAGAAATGACAGGTCCCTACGAGCAGTACTTC. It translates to CASSQEMTGPYEQYF.

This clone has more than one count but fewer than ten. CDR3 amino acids: CASSEMGLGDTQYF. DNA for the CDR3: TGTGCCAGCAGTGAAATGGGGCTGGGAGATACGCAGTATTTT. The V and J genes are TRBV6-1 and TRBJ2-3; D is possibly TRBD1 (5 bases). V lost 2 bases and J 5 bases, leaving 11 bases between the germline ends. The V gene's germline CDR1 is MNHNS and CDR2 SASEGT. This CDR3 is built from 14 residues.

The CDR3 sequence is CASSQGDRTTEAFF. Written as DNA, the CDR3 is TGCGCCAGCAGCCAAGGGGACAGGACCACTGAAGCTTTCTTT. The chain combines TRBV4-1 with TRBJ1-1; 8 bases map to TRBD1. The junction had 2 bases not matched to a gene; V was cut back by 1 base and J by 4 bases. The CDR3 runs 14 residues. Germline CDR1 MGHRA, CDR2 YSYEKL.

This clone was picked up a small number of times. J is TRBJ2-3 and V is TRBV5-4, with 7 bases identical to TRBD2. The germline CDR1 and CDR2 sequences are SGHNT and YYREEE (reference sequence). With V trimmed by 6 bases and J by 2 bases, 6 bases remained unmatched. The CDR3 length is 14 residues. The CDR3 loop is CASNMGGNTDTQYF. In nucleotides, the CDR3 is TGTGCCAGCAATATGGGGGGGAACACAGATACGCAGTATTTT.